The entry below describes one TCR beta chain. Authors' analysis steps: Using reference gene primer amplification, nucleated cell counts were estimated. Sequencing used immunoSEQ multiplex PCR; TCRdb keeps in-frame clones, though not all of them. V and J calls and clone size are given by that table; D and trimming were obtained from the DNA. The sample has approximately 170,000 clones; around 82% are singletons. This entry belongs to a study of blood T cell repertoires in COVID-19. Study-level background: Acute and convalescent COVID-19 specimens originated in the United States, Italy and Spain. PBMCs, B-cell-depleted T cells, or T cells provided the cDNA or gDNA that made up the material.

The germline gives CDR1 LGHDT, CDR2 YNNKEL (reference sequence). V lost 4 bases and J lost 5; bases outside the gene matches: 10. This CDR3 has 15 amino acids. The source is a woman older than 75 with active or convalescent COVID-19. The chain combines TRBV3-1 (or the pseudogene TRBV3-2) with TRBJ1-2, with 7 positions matching TRBD1. The specimen sequenced was peripheral blood. Here the CDR3 reads CASSPAHRGSYGYTF. For the CDR3, the DNA is TGTGCCAGCAGCCCCGCCCACAGGGGTTCTTATGGCTACACCTTC.